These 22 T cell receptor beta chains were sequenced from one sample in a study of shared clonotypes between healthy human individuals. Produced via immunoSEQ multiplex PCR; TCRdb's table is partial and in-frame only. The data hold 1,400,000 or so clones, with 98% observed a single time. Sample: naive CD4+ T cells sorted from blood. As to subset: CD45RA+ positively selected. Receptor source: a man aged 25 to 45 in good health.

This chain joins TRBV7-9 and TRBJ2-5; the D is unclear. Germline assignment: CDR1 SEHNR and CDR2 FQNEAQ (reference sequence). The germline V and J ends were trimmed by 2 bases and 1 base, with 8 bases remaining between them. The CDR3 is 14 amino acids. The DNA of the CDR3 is TGTGCCAGCAGCTTACCCCAGGCCCAAGAGACCCAGTACTTC. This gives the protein CASSLPQAQETQYF.

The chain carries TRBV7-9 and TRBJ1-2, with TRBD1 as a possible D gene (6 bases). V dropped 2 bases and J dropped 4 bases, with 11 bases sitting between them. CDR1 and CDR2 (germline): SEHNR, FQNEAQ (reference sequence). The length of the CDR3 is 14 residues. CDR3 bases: TGTGCCAGCAGCTTATCAGGGGTGGGCTATGGCTACACCTTC. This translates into CASSLSGVGYGYTF.

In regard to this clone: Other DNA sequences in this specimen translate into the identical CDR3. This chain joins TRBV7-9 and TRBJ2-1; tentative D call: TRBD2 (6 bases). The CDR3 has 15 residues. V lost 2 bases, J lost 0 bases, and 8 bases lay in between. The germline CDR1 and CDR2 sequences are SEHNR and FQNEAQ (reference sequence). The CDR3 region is CASSLLASSYNEQFF. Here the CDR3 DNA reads TGTGCCAGCAGCTTACTAGCGAGCTCCTACAATGAGCAGTTCTTC.

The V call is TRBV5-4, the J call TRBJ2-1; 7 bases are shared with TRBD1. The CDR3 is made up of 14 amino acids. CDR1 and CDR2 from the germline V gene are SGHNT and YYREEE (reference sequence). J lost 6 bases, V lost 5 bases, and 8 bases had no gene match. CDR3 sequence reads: CASRPTGDPNEQFF. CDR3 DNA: TGTGCCAGCAGACCCACAGGGGACCCCAATGAGCAGTTCTTC. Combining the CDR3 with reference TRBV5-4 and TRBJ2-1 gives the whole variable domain ETGVTQSPTHLIKTRGQQVTLRCSSQSGHNTVSWYQQALGQGPQFIFQYYREEENGRGNFPPRFSGLQFPNYSSELNVNALELDDSALYLCASRPTGDPNEQFFGPGTRLTVL.

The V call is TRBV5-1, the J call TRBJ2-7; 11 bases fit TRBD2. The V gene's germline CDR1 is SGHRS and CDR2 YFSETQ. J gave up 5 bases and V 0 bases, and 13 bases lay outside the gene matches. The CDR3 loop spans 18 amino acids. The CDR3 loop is CASSLEILTSGTRNEQYF. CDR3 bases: TGCGCCAGCAGCTTGGAGATACTGACTAGCGGGACACGAAACGAGCAGTACTTC.

The CDR3 protein is CASRGLTNYGYTF. CDR3 sequence (DNA): TGTGCCAGCCGGGGCCTAACTAACTATGGCTACACCTTC. V is TRBV28 and J is TRBJ1-2; tentatively, D is TRBD1 (5 bases). The V gene lost 8 bases and the J gene lost 0 bases, with 10 bases spanning the gap. CDR1 and CDR2 (germline): MDHEN, SYDVKM. This CDR3 has 13 amino acids.

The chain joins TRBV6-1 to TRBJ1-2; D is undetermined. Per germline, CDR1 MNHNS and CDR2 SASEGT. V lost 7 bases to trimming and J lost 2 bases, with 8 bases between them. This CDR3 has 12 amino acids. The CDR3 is CASTRANYGYTF. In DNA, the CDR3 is TGTGCCAGCACCCGGGCCAACTATGGCTACACCTTC.

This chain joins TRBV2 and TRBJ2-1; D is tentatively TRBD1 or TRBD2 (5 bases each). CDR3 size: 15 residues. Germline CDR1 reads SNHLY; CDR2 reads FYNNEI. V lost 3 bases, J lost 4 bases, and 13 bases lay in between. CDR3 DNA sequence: TGTGCCAGCAGTGAGTTGAGGGGTGGTTACAATGAGCAGTTCTTC. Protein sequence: CASSELRGGYNEQFF.

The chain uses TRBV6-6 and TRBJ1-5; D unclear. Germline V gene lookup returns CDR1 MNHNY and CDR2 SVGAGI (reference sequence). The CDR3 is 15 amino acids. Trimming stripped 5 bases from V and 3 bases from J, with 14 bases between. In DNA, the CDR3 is TGTGCCAGCAGTGTCTCCCGCATAGTCAATCAGCCCCAGCATTTT. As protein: CASSVSRIVNQPQHF.

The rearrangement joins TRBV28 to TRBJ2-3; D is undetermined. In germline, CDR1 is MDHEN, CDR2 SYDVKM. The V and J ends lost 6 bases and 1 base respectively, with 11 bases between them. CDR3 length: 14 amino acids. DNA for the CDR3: TGTGCCAGCAGCCATTACTCAGGCACAGATACGCAGTATTTT. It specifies CASSHYSGTDTQYF. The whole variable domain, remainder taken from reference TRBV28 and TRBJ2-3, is DVKVTQSSRYLVKRTGEKVFLECVQDMDHENMFWYRQDPGLGLRLIYFSYDVKMKEKGDIPEGYSVSREKKERFSLILESASTNQTSMYLCASSHYSGTDTQYFGPGTRLTVL.

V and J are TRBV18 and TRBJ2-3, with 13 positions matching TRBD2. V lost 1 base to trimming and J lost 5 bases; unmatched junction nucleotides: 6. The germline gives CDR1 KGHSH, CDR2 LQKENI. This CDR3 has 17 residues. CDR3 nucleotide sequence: TGTGCCAGCTCACCACGGACTAGCGGGAGTGTTGGAGATACGCAGTATTTT. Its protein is CASSPRTSGSVGDTQYF.

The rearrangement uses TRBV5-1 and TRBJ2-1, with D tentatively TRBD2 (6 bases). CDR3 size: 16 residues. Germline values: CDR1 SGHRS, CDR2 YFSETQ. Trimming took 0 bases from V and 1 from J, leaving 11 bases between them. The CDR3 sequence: CASSLEVSGSYNEQFF. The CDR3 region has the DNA TGCGCCAGCAGCTTGGAGGTTAGCGGTTCCTACAATGAGCAGTTCTTC.

The CDR3 spells CASSGTDANEKLFF. For the CDR3, the DNA is TGTGCCAGTAGCGGCACAGATGCTAATGAAAAACTGTTTTTT. This sequence joins TRBV19 and TRBJ1-4; D is uncertain. Between the trimmed V and J ends, which lost 6 bases and 3 bases, there was a span of 11 bases. Per the germline V gene, CDR1 is LNHDA and CDR2 is SQIVND (reference sequence). The CDR3 spans 14 residues.

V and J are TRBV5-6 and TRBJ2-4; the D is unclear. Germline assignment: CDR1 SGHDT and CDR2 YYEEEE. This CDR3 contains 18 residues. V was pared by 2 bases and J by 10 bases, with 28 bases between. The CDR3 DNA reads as TGTGCCAGCAGCTTCAGTATCCCCCGTGGCACGATGAGACGGATTCAGTACTTC. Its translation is CASSFSIPRGTMRRIQYF.

CDR3 coding DNA: TGCGCCAGCAGCTTGGCCCAGGGGGCAAGGCAGTACTTC. This translates into CASSLAQGARQYF. The chain employs TRBV5-1 and TRBJ2-7; 8 bases map to TRBD1. The CDR3 runs to 13 residues. Germline CDR1 and CDR2: SGHRS and YFSETQ. V gave up 0 bases and J gave up 9 bases; unmatched junction bases: 5.

The CDR3 nucleotides are TGTGCCAGCAGCTTGGTGGGGGGAGGGCTACGTAATGAGCAGTTCTTC. This translates into CASSLVGGGLRNEQFF. V and J are TRBV5-4 and TRBJ2-1, with TRBD2 identical over 7 bases. Germline V lookup: CDR1 SGHNT, CDR2 YYREEE (reference sequence). The CDR3 extends over 16 amino acids. The junction had 10 bases not matched to a gene; V was cut back by 0 bases and J by 7 bases.

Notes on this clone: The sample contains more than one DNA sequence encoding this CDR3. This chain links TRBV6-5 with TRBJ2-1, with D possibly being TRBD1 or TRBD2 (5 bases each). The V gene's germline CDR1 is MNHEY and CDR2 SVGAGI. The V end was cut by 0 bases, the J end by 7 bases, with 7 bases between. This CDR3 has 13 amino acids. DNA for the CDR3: TGTGCCAGCAGTTACTCGAGGGGAAATGAGCAGTTCTTC. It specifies CASSYSRGNEQFF.

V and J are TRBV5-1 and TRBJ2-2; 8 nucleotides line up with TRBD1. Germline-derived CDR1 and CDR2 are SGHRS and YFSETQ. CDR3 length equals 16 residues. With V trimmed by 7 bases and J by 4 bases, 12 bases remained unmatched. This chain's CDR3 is CASRKFSGTGTGELFF. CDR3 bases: TGCGCCAGCCGGAAATTTTCCGGGACAGGCACCGGGGAGCTGTTTTTT.

In DNA, the CDR3 is TGTGCCAGTAAGGCAGGGGGCGAATATGGCTACACCTTC. Translation: CASKAGGEYGYTF. This rearrangement joins TRBV19 to TRBJ1-2; TRBD1 matches at 8 bases. The CDR3 has 13 amino acids. CDR1 is LNHDA, CDR2 SQIVND, per germline (reference sequence). V lost 7 bases to trimming and J lost 5 bases; unmatched junction nucleotides: 6.

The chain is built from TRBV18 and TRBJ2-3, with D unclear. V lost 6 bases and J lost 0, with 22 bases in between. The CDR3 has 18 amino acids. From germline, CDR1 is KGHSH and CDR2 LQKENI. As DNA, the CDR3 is TGTGCCAGCTCCCGGTCGAGAGATTCCTTACCTAGCACAGATACGCAGTATTTT. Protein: CASSRSRDSLPSTDTQYF.

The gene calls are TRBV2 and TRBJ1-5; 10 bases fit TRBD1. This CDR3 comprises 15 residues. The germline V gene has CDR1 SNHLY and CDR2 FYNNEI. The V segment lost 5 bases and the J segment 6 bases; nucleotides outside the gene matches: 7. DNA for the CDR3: TGTGCCAGCAGTCGATTTGGGACAGGGGTTCAGCCCCAGCATTTT. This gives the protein CASSRFGTGVQPQHF.

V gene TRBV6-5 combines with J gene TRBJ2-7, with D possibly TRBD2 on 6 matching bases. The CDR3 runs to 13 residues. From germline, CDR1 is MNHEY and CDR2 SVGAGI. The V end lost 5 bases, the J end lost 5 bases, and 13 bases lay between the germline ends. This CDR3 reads CASSGLAIHEQYF. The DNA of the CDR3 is TGTGCCAGCAGTGGGCTAGCGATTCACGAGCAGTACTTC.